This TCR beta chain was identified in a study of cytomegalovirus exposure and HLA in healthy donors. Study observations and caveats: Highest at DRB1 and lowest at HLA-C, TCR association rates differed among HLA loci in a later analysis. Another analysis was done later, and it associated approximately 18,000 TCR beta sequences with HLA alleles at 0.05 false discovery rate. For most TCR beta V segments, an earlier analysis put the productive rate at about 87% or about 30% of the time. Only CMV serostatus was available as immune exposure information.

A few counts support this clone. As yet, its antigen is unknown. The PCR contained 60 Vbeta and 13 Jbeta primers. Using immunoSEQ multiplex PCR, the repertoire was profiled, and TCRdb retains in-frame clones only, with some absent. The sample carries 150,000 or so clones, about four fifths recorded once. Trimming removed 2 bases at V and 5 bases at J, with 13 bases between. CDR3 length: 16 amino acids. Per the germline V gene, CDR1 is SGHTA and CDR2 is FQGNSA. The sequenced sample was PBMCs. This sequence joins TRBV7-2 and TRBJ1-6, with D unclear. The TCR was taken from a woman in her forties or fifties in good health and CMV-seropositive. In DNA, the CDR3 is TGTGCCAGCAGCTTAACTTTGAGACAAGATAATTCACCCCTCCACTTT. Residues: CASSLTLRQDNSPLHF. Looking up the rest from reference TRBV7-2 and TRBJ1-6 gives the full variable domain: GAGVSQSPSNKVTEKGKDVELRCDPISGHTALYWYRQSLGQGLEFLIYFQGNSAPDKSGLPSDRFSAERTGGSVSTLTIQRTQQEDSAVYLCASSLTLRQDNSPLHFGNGTRLTVT.